The 32 T cell receptor beta chains below were found in one sample sequenced in a study of shared clonotypes between healthy human individuals. Naive CD8 cells lacked CD45RO, underwent positive selection for CCR7 and left out terminally differentiated effector memory CD45RA+ cells. Profiling relied on immunoSEQ multiplex PCR, and the TCRdb table lists in-frame clones only, not all of them. The sample lists just over 2,000,000 clones, about 95% occurring once. Sequencing was performed on naive CD8+ T cells sorted from blood. Every receptor here comes from a man between 18 and 35 years old in good health.

V and J are TRBV2 and TRBJ2-3, with D possibly called TRBD1 or TRBD2 (7 bases each). V was shortened by 2 bases and J by 6 bases, with 15 bases between the two germline ends. The CDR3 length is 15 residues. Germline CDR1 and CDR2: SNHLY and FYNNEI. CDR3 in DNA: TGTGCCAGCAGTGAATTCAGGGGGGGTACGGATACGCAGTATTTT. This encodes CASSEFRGGTDTQYF.

J is TRBJ1-2 and V is TRBV6-5; D gene uncertain. V gave up 2 bases and J gave up 4 bases, with 11 bases separating them. CDR1 MNHEY and CDR2 SVGAGI come from the germline V gene. The CDR3 covers 14 residues. CDR3 DNA: TGTGCCAGCAGTTACCTACAAGGCTTCTATGGCTACACCTTC. This sequence encodes CASSYLQGFYGYTF.

The chain joins TRBV5-1 to TRBJ2-2; possible D gene TRBD1, 6 bases. Per the germline V gene, CDR1 is SGHRS and CDR2 is YFSETQ. CDR3 length equals 14 residues. The V and J ends lost 4 bases and 3 bases respectively, with 10 bases between them. The CDR3 spells CASSPGQYTGELFF. In DNA form, the CDR3 reads TGCGCCAGCAGCCCAGGACAGTACACCGGGGAGCTGTTTTTT.

With regard to this clone: In the same sample, other DNA sequences code for this CDR3. The chain is built from TRBV7-9 and TRBJ2-5, with D hard to call. Per the germline V gene, CDR1 is SEHNR and CDR2 is FQNEAQ (reference sequence). V gave up 5 bases and J gave up 4 bases, with 11 bases separating them. The CDR3 extends over 13 amino acids. CDR3 in amino acids: CASSTTELETQYF. The CDR3 DNA reads as TGTGCCAGCAGCACAACGGAACTAGAGACCCAGTACTTC.

This chain uses TRBV7-9 with TRBJ2-7; the match to TRBD1 covers 11 bases. CDR3 size: 18 residues. CDR1 is SEHNR and CDR2 is FQNEAQ in the germline V gene (reference sequence). The trim removed 0 bases at V and 8 bases at J, leaving 15 bases unmatched. The CDR3, as DNA: TGTGCCAGCAGCTTAGCGGGACAGGGGGTCGACGCCCAGGCGAAGCAGTACTTC. Translated: CASSLAGQGVDAQAKQYF.

As regards this clone: In the same sample, other DNA sequences code for this CDR3. The J gene is TRBJ2-3, the V gene TRBV7-3; perhaps D is TRBD1 or TRBD2 (5 bases each). V lost 4 bases to trimming and J lost 1 base, with 9 bases between them. In germline, CDR1 is SGHTA, CDR2 FQGTGA. The CDR3 runs to 14 residues. CDR3 residues: CASSSVGGTDTQYF. The CDR3 coding sequence is TGTGCCAGCAGCTCTGTGGGGGGCACAGATACGCAGTATTTT. The variable domain in full, completed from reference TRBV7-3 and TRBJ2-3, reads GAGVSQTPSNKVTEKGKYVELRCDPISGHTALYWYRQSLGQGPEFLIYFQGTGAADDSGLPNDRFFAVRPEGSVSTLKIQRTERGDSAVYLCASSSVGGTDTQYFGPGTRLTVL.

Note on this clone: Other DNA sequences of this sample code for an identical CDR3. The chain joins TRBV7-9 to TRBJ2-1; TRBD2 is a possible D gene (6 bases). The CDR3 contains 16 residues. V lost 0 bases and J lost 2, with 11 bases in between. The V gene's germline CDR1 is SEHNR and CDR2 FQNEAQ (reference sequence). This chain's CDR3 is CASSLAGLGAYNEQFF. The CDR3 DNA reads as TGTGCCAGCAGCTTAGCGGGACTGGGTGCCTACAATGAGCAGTTCTTC.

The chain uses TRBV5-3 and TRBJ2-4; TRBD2 matches at 12 bases. Being an ORF, TRBV5-3 has a function that is uncertain. The CDR3 has 20 residues. J lost 0 bases, V lost 4 bases, and 14 bases had no gene match. DNA for the CDR3: TGTGCCAGAAGCGGCACTAGCGGGGGGCAGGAGGTGGAAGCCAAAAACATTCAGTACTTC. This sequence encodes CARSGTSGGQEVEAKNIQYF.

J is TRBJ1-1 and V is TRBV10-3; 12 nucleotides match TRBD1. The CDR3 contains 16 residues. Germline V gene lookup returns CDR1 ENHRY and CDR2 SYGVKD. V was pared by 7 bases and J by 4 bases, with 10 bases of the junction left unmatched. CDR3 bases: TGTGCCATCACCGGGACAGGGGGCTTTGGGGGCACTGAAGCTTTCTTT. This encodes CAITGTGGFGGTEAFF.

The chain uses TRBV11-1 and TRBJ2-7; a possible D gene is TRBD2 (5 bases). The CDR3 consists of 15 residues. Germline loops: CDR1 SGHAT, CDR2 FQDESV (reference sequence). The V end was cut by 7 bases, the J end by 2 bases, with 18 bases between. DNA of the CDR3: TGTGCCAGCACCGACCCCGCGGACGGGACCTACGAGCAGTACTTC. Its translation: CASTDPADGTYEQYF.

J is TRBJ2-7 and V is TRBV5-6; a possible D gene is TRBD1 (5 bases). Trimming cost V 1 base and J 5 bases, with 10 bases left between them. The CDR3 length is 13 residues. Germline lookup yields CDR1 SGHDT and CDR2 YYEEEE. The CDR3 loop is CASSLPGPNEQYF. DNA of the CDR3: TGTGCCAGCAGCTTGCCAGGGCCAAACGAGCAGTACTTC.

This clone was recorded once. This sequence joins TRBV5-6 and TRBJ2-7; D remains unclear. V was trimmed by 3 bases and J by 2 bases, leaving 12 bases between them. CDR3 length: 14 amino acids. Germline assignment: CDR1 SGHDT and CDR2 YYEEEE. DNA of the CDR3: TGTGCCAGCAGCTCGGAGACATTAGCCTACGAGCAGTACTTC. This gives the protein CASSSETLAYEQYF.

The J gene is TRBJ1-2, the V gene TRBV11-2, with D uncertain. Per germline, CDR1 SGHAT and CDR2 FQNNGV. The CDR3 length is 15 residues. Trimming removed 0 bases at V and 4 bases at J, with 12 bases between. As DNA, the CDR3 is TGTGCCAGCAGCTTAGATCCGGACGCTAGCTATGGCTACACCTTC. Protein product: CASSLDPDASYGYTF.

The CDR3 DNA follows: TGTGCCAGCAGTCCCTCGGCGGGGGAACTAAACAATGAGCAGTTCTTC. This codes for CASSPSAGELNNEQFF. The V and J genes are TRBV27 and TRBJ2-1, with TRBD2 identical over 7 bases. Germline V gives CDR1 MNHEY, CDR2 SMNVEV (reference sequence). The CDR3 consists of 16 residues. Trimming cost V 5 bases and J 5 bases; bases outside gene matches: 12.

The chain links TRBV4-3 to TRBJ2-7; maybe TRBD2 (6 bases). The CDR3 consists of 15 residues. Between the trimmed V and J ends, which lost 5 bases and 1 base, there was a span of 15 bases. The germline gives CDR1 LGHNA, CDR2 YSLEER. The CDR3 DNA follows: TGCGCCAGCAGCGAGGATCAGGGAGGATCCTACGAGCAGTACTTC. It encodes CASSEDQGGSYEQYF.

The chain carries TRBV5-6 and TRBJ2-1, with 8 nucleotides matching TRBD2. The junction had 4 bases not matched to a gene; V was cut back by 4 bases and J by 4 bases. The CDR3 runs to 14 residues. CDR1 is SGHDT and CDR2 is YYEEEE in the germline V gene. CDR3 sequence: CASSRSSGYNEQFF. The CDR3 region has the DNA TGTGCCAGCAGCCGGTCTAGCGGGTACAATGAGCAGTTCTTC.

CDR3 in amino acids: CASSESLSGRGNIQYF. DNA for the CDR3: TGCGCCAGCAGTGAGTCGCTTAGCGGGAGGGGAAACATTCAGTACTTC. V usage is TRBV10-2 and J usage is TRBJ2-4; 11 positions agree with TRBD2. Germline loops: CDR1 WSHSY, CDR2 SAAADI. Unmatched junction bases numbered 4, after V lost 0 bases and J lost 6 bases. The CDR3 totals 16 residues.

The chain uses TRBV28 and TRBJ1-3; D gene ambiguous. The CDR3 extends over 14 amino acids. V was pared by 2 bases and J by 3 bases, with 8 bases between. Germline CDR1 MDHEN, CDR2 SYDVKM. The CDR3 nucleotides read TGTGCCAGCAGTTTAGGCCTCCTTGGAAACACCATATATTTT. This translates into CASSLGLLGNTIYF.

The chain uses TRBV27 and TRBJ1-4, with unresolved D. Between the trimmed V and J ends, which lost 2 bases and 5 bases, there was a span of 6 bases. The CDR3 runs to 13 residues. Per the germline V gene, CDR1 is MNHEY and CDR2 is SMNVEV (reference sequence). DNA for the CDR3: TGTGCCAGCAGTTTAGCTTCAAATGAAAAACTGTTTTTT. The encoded protein is CASSLASNEKLFF. Full variable domain (outside the CDR3, taken from reference TRBV27 and TRBJ1-4): EAQVTQNPRYLITVTGKKLTVTCSQNMNHEYMSWYRQDPGLGLRQIYYSMNVEVTDKGDVPEGYKVSRKEKRNFPLILESPSPNQTSLYFCASSLASNEKLFFGSGTQLSVL.

The chain links TRBV6-5 to TRBJ2-1; D not certain. CDR1 is MNHEY, CDR2 SVGAGI, per germline. Trimming pared 0 bases from V and 4 bases from J, leaving 7 bases between. CDR3 length: 14 amino acids. The CDR3: CASSYSHSYNEQFF. The CDR3 DNA sequence: TGTGCCAGCAGTTACTCCCACAGTTACAATGAGCAGTTCTTC.

The rearrangement links TRBV13 to TRBJ1-2; D is uncertain. This CDR3 spans 13 amino acids. Germline lookup yields CDR1 PRHDT and CDR2 FYEKMQ (reference sequence). V dropped 0 bases and J dropped 5 bases, with 7 bases sitting between them. CDR3 in DNA: TGTGCCAGCAGCTTAGGGCACCATTATGGCTACACCTTC. Residues: CASSLGHHYGYTF.

The rearrangement links TRBV4-3 to TRBJ1-4; possible D gene TRBD1, 5 bases. The CDR3 length is 15 residues. With 3 bases removed from V and 0 bases from J, the gap between germline ends came to 8 bases. From germline, CDR1 is LGHNA and CDR2 YSLEER. The chain's CDR3 is CASSQDIATNEKLFF. CDR3 DNA sequence: TGCGCCAGCAGCCAGGACATTGCAACTAATGAAAAACTGTTTTTT.

This clone was recorded once. The J gene is TRBJ2-1, the V gene TRBV7-9, with 10 positions matching TRBD2. The V and J ends lost 4 bases and 5 bases, in that order; junction bases with no gene match: 11. This CDR3 has 17 amino acids. Germline lookup yields CDR1 SEHNR and CDR2 FQNEAQ (reference sequence). CDR3 sequence: CASSSRQVGLANNEQFF. CDR3 bases: TGTGCCAGCAGCTCACGGCAGGTGGGACTAGCGAACAATGAGCAGTTCTTC.

This rearrangement joins TRBV9 to TRBJ2-1; D perhaps matches TRBD1 (6 bases). V dropped 3 bases and J dropped 5 bases, with 12 bases sitting between them. Per germline, CDR1 SGDLS and CDR2 YYNGEE. CDR3 length equals 14 residues. In DNA, the CDR3 is TGTGCCAGCAGCGCATGGGGGCGGCACAATGAGCAGTTCTTC. Its protein product is CASSAWGRHNEQFF.

The chain has TRBV27 and TRBJ1-1; D might be TRBD1 (5 bases). The germline V gene has CDR1 MNHEY and CDR2 SMNVEV (reference sequence). V was trimmed by 5 bases and J by 6 bases, leaving 22 bases between them. The CDR3 has 16 residues. CDR3 bases: TGTGCCAGCAGTCGACAATTGACAGAATTTATCCCTGAAGCTTTCTTT. The encoded protein is CASSRQLTEFIPEAFF.

The V and J genes are TRBV4-3 and TRBJ2-3; tentatively, D is TRBD1 (6 bases). The CDR3 totals 15 residues. Trimming cost V 1 base and J 2 bases, with 10 bases left between them. The V gene's germline CDR1 is LGHNA and CDR2 YSLEER. The CDR3 sequence is CASSQVRGPTDTQYF. The CDR3 DNA follows: TGCGCCAGCAGCCAAGTCAGGGGACCCACAGATACGCAGTATTTT.

The CDR3 reads CASSPPLGSFQETQYF. As DNA, the CDR3 is TGTGCCAGCTCACCACCCTTAGGGTCCTTCCAAGAGACCCAGTACTTC. The rearrangement links TRBV18 to TRBJ2-5; D is ambiguous. From germline, CDR1 is KGHSH and CDR2 LQKENI. Trimming removed 0 bases at V and 1 base at J, with 12 bases between. This CDR3 region has 16 residues.

This chain uses TRBV6-1 with TRBJ2-7, with D possibly TRBD2 on 6 matching bases. V was trimmed by 2 bases and J by 0 bases, leaving 17 bases between them. The CDR3 sequence is 17 residues long. Germline assignment: CDR1 MNHNS and CDR2 SASEGT. This CDR3 is CASSERVRGYGSYEQYF. In DNA form, the CDR3 reads TGTGCCAGCAGTGAAAGGGTACGGGGGTACGGCTCCTACGAGCAGTACTTC.

V and J are TRBV9 and TRBJ2-7, with 10 nucleotides matching TRBD2. Germline V gives CDR1 SGDLS, CDR2 YYNGEE. The CDR3 is made up of 16 amino acids. Trimming cost V 2 bases and J 0 bases; bases outside gene matches: 5. The CDR3 loop reads CASSVGLAGVSYEQYF. The CDR3 nucleotides are TGTGCCAGCAGCGTTGGGCTAGCGGGGGTCTCCTACGAGCAGTACTTC.

V gene TRBV6-5 combines with J gene TRBJ2-2; no clear D gene. Germline V gene sequence: CDR1 MNHEY, CDR2 SVGAGI. Trimming removed 0 bases at V and 6 bases at J, with 11 bases between. The CDR3 is made up of 15 amino acids. For the CDR3, the DNA is TGTGCCAGCAGTTACTCCGAAGGGCCCCCCGGGGAGCTGTTTTTT. This encodes CASSYSEGPPGELFF.

The chain is built from TRBV6-7 and TRBJ1-4, with a possible D match to TRBD1 (5 bases). TRBV6-7 is an ORF for which the function is uncertain. Trimming left V 5 bases short and J 6 bases short, with 16 bases between. The CDR3 contains 15 residues. The CDR3 reads CASSASKGVDEKLFF. Here the CDR3 DNA reads TGTGCCAGCAGTGCCTCGAAAGGGGTGGATGAAAAACTGTTTTTT.

This clone showed up just once. The genes are TRBV5-1 and TRBJ2-2; D possibly corresponds to TRBD2 (5 bases). The CDR3 runs 17 residues. The V end was cut by 0 bases, the J end by 0 bases, with 12 bases between. Germline V CDR1 and CDR2: SGHRS, YFSETQ. CDR3 amino acids: CASSLASGGANTGELFF. As DNA, the CDR3 is TGCGCCAGCAGCTTGGCCAGTGGAGGAGCGAACACCGGGGAGCTGTTTTTT.